This section outlines one T cell receptor (beta chain) sequence together with its context. Its antigen is as yet unknown. Germline CDR1 and CDR2: DFQATT and SNEGSKA (reference sequence). This CDR3 comprises 14 residues. The V gene lost 3 bases and the J gene lost 5 bases, with 16 bases spanning the gap. Via MiXCR, TCRdb re-called the reads, giving one row per CDR3 protein. The sample includes around 710,000 distinct CDR3 sequences, 25% to 35% seen only once; the top ten take around 13%. The data derive from a study of T cell repertoires in cytomegalovirus infection. Study-wide context: HLA-B-restricted CMV epitopes that are well studied were used alongside recently identified HLA-C-restricted ones. CMV infection together with matching HLA type was indicated by public TCR beta signatures.

General study points: Across the ex vivo response, the dominant clonotypes were HLA-C-restricted CMV-specific TCR beta clonotypes. Cumulative public TCR beta family frequency identified carriers of CMV plus the relevant HLA.

This rearrangement joins TRBV20-1 to TRBJ1-2, with D tentatively TRBD1 (6 bases). This receptor was taken from a human donor in good health (CMV status not recorded). Some clones in this sample may be carry-over from other donors' samples. The sequencing here drew on cultured CD8+ T cells from PBMCs, taken from culture after CMV antigen stimulation. The CDR3 DNA follows: TGCAGTGCTAGTACGGGGGGCGCGGGATATGGCTACACCTTC. Protein product: CSASTGGAGYGYTF.